These T cell receptor beta chains were read from a single sample in a study of OX40 agonist ivuxolimab in advanced cancers. Some clones are missing from TCRdb's copy, which holds only in-frame ones; the method was immunoSEQ multiplex PCR. This sample carries roughly 41,000 clones, about 89% of them seen once, and the ten largest clones take approximately 13%. Specimen: CD4+ or CD8+ T cells sorted from blood, collected in a trial of the OX40 agonist ivuxolimab. The receptors derive from an adult with an advanced solid tumor such as melanoma, head and neck, liver or kidney cancer. The CDR3 runs from the conserved cysteine through the conserved F or W. The order of the fields is V gene, CDR3 length, clone size, J gene, D gene, CDR3 DNA, CDR3 protein. A D gene is named only where the DNA matches it firmly. Expanded clones are given a class, and other clones once, few, many or no size at all.

v_call: TRBV28
cdr3_length: 15
clone_size: NA
j_call: TRBJ2-1
d_call: NA
cdr3_nt: TGTGCCAGCAGTTTGAGGGCCCCTGTTTACAATGAGCAGTTCTTC
cdr3_aa: CASSLRAPVYNEQFF

v_call: TRBV7-7
cdr3_length: 15
clone_size: NA
j_call: TRBJ2-7
d_call: TRBD1
cdr3_nt: TGTGCTAGCAGCTTAAGAAGGGACAGCTCCTACGAGCAGTACTTC
cdr3_aa: CASSLRRDSSYEQYF

v_call: TRBV5-1
cdr3_length: 13
clone_size: once
j_call: TRBJ2-1
d_call: TRBD1
cdr3_nt: TGCGCCAGCAGCTGGACAGGGGGCGATGAGCAGTTCTTC
cdr3_aa: CASSWTGGDEQFF

v_call: TRBV9
cdr3_length: 15
clone_size: NA
j_call: TRBJ2-1
d_call: TRBD2
cdr3_nt: TGTGCCAGCAGCGTAGGTGCGGGGGTTTACAATGAGCAGTTCTTC
cdr3_aa: CASSVGAGVYNEQFF

v_call: TRBV4-1
cdr3_length: 15
clone_size: NA
j_call: TRBJ2-2
d_call: NA
cdr3_nt: TGCGCCAGCAGCCTCGACGGGTCGAACACCGGGGAGCTGTTTTTT
cdr3_aa: CASSLDGSNTGELFF

v_call: TRBV15
cdr3_length: 14
clone_size: few
j_call: TRBJ2-7
d_call: TRBD2
cdr3_nt: TGTGCCACCAGCGTGAGCGGGGGGCCCTACGAGCAGTACTTC
cdr3_aa: CATSVSGGPYEQYF

v_call: TRBV19
cdr3_length: 16
clone_size: NA
j_call: TRBJ2-7
d_call: TRBD1
cdr3_nt: TGTGCCAGTAGTATCTTTTCAGGGGGAAAAGGGTACGAGCAGTACTTC
cdr3_aa: CASSIFSGGKGYEQYF

v_call: TRBV2
cdr3_length: 15
clone_size: NA
j_call: TRBJ2-5
d_call: NA
cdr3_nt: TGTGCCATCACGACTAGTGGGGCCTTCGGGGAGACCCAGTACTTC
cdr3_aa: CAITTSGAFGETQYF

v_call: TRBV27
cdr3_length: 16
clone_size: NA
j_call: TRBJ2-7
d_call: NA
cdr3_nt: TGTGCCAGCAGTCCGATCTCGGCCAATGGGCCCTACGAGCAGTACTTC
cdr3_aa: CASSPISANGPYEQYF

v_call: TRBV6-5
cdr3_length: 14
clone_size: once
j_call: TRBJ1-1
d_call: NA
cdr3_nt: TGTGCCAGCAGTTACGGGGGGCTGGAGACTGAAGCTTTCTTT
cdr3_aa: CASSYGGLETEAFF

v_call: TRBV4-3
cdr3_length: 17
clone_size: NA
j_call: TRBJ2-2
d_call: TRBD2
cdr3_nt: TGCGCCAGCAGCCAGGTACCGGGACTAGGGATGGTTCGGGAGCTGTTTTTT
cdr3_aa: CASSQVPGLGMVRELFF

v_call: TRBV19
cdr3_length: 17
clone_size: NA
j_call: TRBJ1-2
d_call: NA
cdr3_nt: TGTGCCAGTAGTAGGCCCGCGGACAGTGGGGAGTGGTATGGCTACACCTTC
cdr3_aa: CASSRPADSGEWYGYTF

v_call: TRBV19
cdr3_length: 12
clone_size: NA
j_call: TRBJ1-2
d_call: NA
cdr3_nt: TGTGCCAGTCAAGACTCATTCTATGGCTACACCTTC
cdr3_aa: CASQDSFYGYTF

v_call: TRBV5-4
cdr3_length: 15
clone_size: NA
j_call: TRBJ1-1
d_call: NA
cdr3_nt: TGTGCCAGCAGCCTTTCGGGACTTATGAACACTGAAGCTTTCTTT
cdr3_aa: CASSLSGLMNTEAFF

v_call: TRBV11-2
cdr3_length: 15
clone_size: NA
j_call: TRBJ2-7
d_call: NA
cdr3_nt: TGTGCCAGCAGCCCGACGGAGCTACTTACCTACGAGCAGTACTTC
cdr3_aa: CASSPTELLTYEQYF

v_call: TRBV28
cdr3_length: 12
clone_size: NA
j_call: TRBJ2-1
d_call: TRBD1
cdr3_nt: TGTGCCAGCAGTTTAAGGGGGCTCGAGCAGTTCTTC
cdr3_aa: CASSLRGLEQFF

v_call: TRBV9
cdr3_length: 13
clone_size: NA
j_call: TRBJ1-1
d_call: NA
cdr3_nt: TGTGCCAGCAGCGTGGCGGGAATGGGTGAAGCTTTCTTT
cdr3_aa: CASSVAGMGEAFF

v_call: TRBV7-9
cdr3_length: 15
clone_size: NA
j_call: TRBJ1-2
d_call: TRBD1
cdr3_nt: TGTGCCAGCAGCTTAGGCGTTGGGACAGCTTATGGCTACACCTTC
cdr3_aa: CASSLGVGTAYGYTF

v_call: TRBV7-2
cdr3_length: 12
clone_size: NA
j_call: TRBJ2-3
d_call: NA
cdr3_nt: TGTGCCAGCAGCTCGGGTTCAGATACGCAGTATTTT
cdr3_aa: CASSSGSDTQYF

v_call: TRBV6-1
cdr3_length: 17
clone_size: NA
j_call: TRBJ1-2
d_call: NA
cdr3_nt: TGTGCCAGCAGTGCATACCCTATTATAACAGAGAACTATGGCTACACCTTC
cdr3_aa: CASSAYPIITENYGYTF

v_call: TRBV11-2
cdr3_length: 13
clone_size: NA
j_call: TRBJ1-1
d_call: NA
cdr3_nt: TGTGCCAGCAGCTTAGGTGTCGGGGCTGAAGCTTTCTTT
cdr3_aa: CASSLGVGAEAFF

v_call: TRBV11-2
cdr3_length: 13
clone_size: NA
j_call: TRBJ2-7
d_call: NA
cdr3_nt: TGTGCCAGCAGCTTAAATATGGTCTACGAGCAGTACTTC
cdr3_aa: CASSLNMVYEQYF

v_call: TRBV11-2
cdr3_length: 16
clone_size: NA
j_call: TRBJ1-2
d_call: TRBD1
cdr3_nt: TGTGCCAGCAGCTTAGTAGAAGGGGGCGCTTTCTATGGCTACACCTTC
cdr3_aa: CASSLVEGGAFYGYTF

v_call: TRBV7-9
cdr3_length: 14
clone_size: once
j_call: TRBJ2-1
d_call: NA
cdr3_nt: TGTGCCAGCAGCCACCGGGACCACTACAATGAGCAGTTCTTC
cdr3_aa: CASSHRDHYNEQFF

v_call: TRBV7-6
cdr3_length: 14
clone_size: NA
j_call: TRBJ2-5
d_call: NA
cdr3_nt: TGTGCCAGCAGCTTAGACGTCACCTTAGAGACCCAGTACTTC
cdr3_aa: CASSLDVTLETQYF

v_call: TRBV27
cdr3_length: 15
clone_size: NA
j_call: TRBJ2-1
d_call: TRBD2
cdr3_nt: TGTGCCAGCAGGAAAATTAGCGGGGGGTACAATGAGCAGTTCTTC
cdr3_aa: CASRKISGGYNEQFF

v_call: TRBV6-4
cdr3_length: 13
clone_size: NA
j_call: TRBJ2-1
d_call: NA
cdr3_nt: TGTGCCAGCAGTGAAAGTCCATACAATGAGCAGTTCTTC
cdr3_aa: CASSESPYNEQFF

v_call: TRBV11-2
cdr3_length: 13
clone_size: NA
j_call: TRBJ1-2
d_call: NA
cdr3_nt: TGTGCCAGCCTCTCTACAGGGAACTATGGCTACACCTTC
cdr3_aa: CASLSTGNYGYTF

v_call: TRBV6-5
cdr3_length: 12
clone_size: few
j_call: TRBJ2-3
d_call: NA
cdr3_nt: TGTGCCAGCAGTTACTCGTCCGATACGCAGTATTTT
cdr3_aa: CASSYSSDTQYF

v_call: TRBV11-1
cdr3_length: 14
clone_size: once
j_call: TRBJ2-7
d_call: NA
cdr3_nt: TGTGCCAGCAGCCCCGCAGACAGAAACTACGAGCAGTACTTC
cdr3_aa: CASSPADRNYEQYF

v_call: TRBV6-5
cdr3_length: 13
clone_size: NA
j_call: TRBJ1-1
d_call: NA
cdr3_nt: TGTGCCAGCAGGGATTTTGGGAACACTGAAGCTTTCTTT
cdr3_aa: CASRDFGNTEAFF

v_call: TRBV7-9
cdr3_length: 12
clone_size: NA
j_call: TRBJ2-7
d_call: NA
cdr3_nt: TGTGCCAGCAGCCCGGAGGGCTACGAGCAGTACTTC
cdr3_aa: CASSPEGYEQYF

v_call: TRBV9
cdr3_length: 16
clone_size: NA
j_call: TRBJ1-2
d_call: NA
cdr3_nt: TGTGCCAGCTCACGACTATCGGGGGATGCAAGCTATGGCTACACCTTC
cdr3_aa: CASSRLSGDASYGYTF

v_call: TRBV7-3
cdr3_length: 16
clone_size: NA
j_call: TRBJ2-1
d_call: NA
cdr3_nt: TGTGCCAGCAGCTTAACATTAACCGGGACATTAGGTGAGCAGTTCTTC
cdr3_aa: CASSLTLTGTLGEQFF

v_call: TRBV15
cdr3_length: 13
clone_size: NA
j_call: TRBJ1-1
d_call: NA
cdr3_nt: TGTGCCACCAGCAAACCGGACTTATCTGAAGCTTTCTTT
cdr3_aa: CATSKPDLSEAFF

v_call: TRBV9
cdr3_length: 14
clone_size: NA
j_call: TRBJ1-2
d_call: NA
cdr3_nt: TGTGCCAGCAGCAGCGCTGGAGTCTCTTATGGCTACACCTTC
cdr3_aa: CASSSAGVSYGYTF

v_call: TRBV19
cdr3_length: 15
clone_size: few
j_call: TRBJ1-4
d_call: TRBD1
cdr3_nt: TGTGCCAGTAGTATAGCTGGTTCAGGGGGTGAAAAACTGTTTTTT
cdr3_aa: CASSIAGSGGEKLFF

v_call: TRBV2
cdr3_length: 12
clone_size: NA
j_call: TRBJ2-7
d_call: NA
cdr3_nt: TGTGCCAGCATTAACTTCACCTACGAGCAGTACTTC
cdr3_aa: CASINFTYEQYF